This section outlines one T cell receptor (beta chain) sequence together with its context. This CDR3 is built from 17 residues. V was clipped by 1 base and J by 1 base; unmatched bases: 6. Per the germline V gene, CDR1 is MNHEY and CDR2 is SMNVEV (reference sequence). The PCR employed 60 Vbeta primers together with 13 Jbeta primers. Libraries were prepared by immunoSEQ multiplex PCR; TCRdb keeps only in-frame clonotypes and omits some of them. There are 120,000 to 150,000 clones in the sample, with about 2.2% held by the top ten. The sample originates from a study of cytomegalovirus exposure and HLA in healthy donors.

This receptor was taken from a young woman in good health and CMV-seronegative. This rearrangement joins TRBV27 to TRBJ1-2, with TRBD1 matching over 10 bases. Sample: PBMCs. The CDR3 nucleotides are TGTGCCAGCAGTTTATGGGGCGGGACAGGGGTTAACTATGGCTACACCTTC. It specifies CASSLWGGTGVNYGYTF.